The present entry profiles one TCR beta chain with its context. Its cognate antigen is unknown. The junction had 5 bases not matched to a gene; V was cut back by 0 bases and J by 6 bases. Per germline, CDR1 LNHNV and CDR2 YYDKDF (reference sequence). The CDR3 runs 15 residues. These donors counted as nominally healthy when sampled, but unrecorded immune exposures were likely. This sample was included in a study of cytomegalovirus exposure and HLA in healthy donors. Study-wide background: The early release's HLA-typed donors yielded 65 million to 85 million unique TCRs. Whole-study results and caveats: Within an earlier analysis, most TCR beta V segments proved productive either about 90% or about 30% of the time. Researchers reported that three CMV-associated chains were confirmed in vitro as CMV antigen-specific.

Amplification used 60 Vbeta primers and 13 Jbeta primers. Sequencing used immunoSEQ multiplex PCR; TCRdb keeps in-frame clones, though not all of them. This sample has 45,000 to 70,000 clones, with 70% to 85% found just once. The chain carries TRBV15 and TRBJ1-2; 9 bases match TRBD1. The receptor was isolated from a man aged 50 to 59 in good health and CMV-seronegative. Sequencing was done on a sample of PBMCs. As DNA, the CDR3 is TGTGCCACCAGCAGAGATGCCGGGACAGGGAATGGCTACACCTTC. Translation gives CATSRDAGTGNGYTF. Supplemented by reference TRBV15 and TRBJ1-2, the full variable domain reads DAMVIQNPRYQVTQFGKPVTLSCSQTLNHNVMYWYQQKSSQAPKLLFHYYDKDFNNEADTPDNFQSRRPNTSFCFLDIRSPGLGDTAMYLCATSRDAGTGNGYTFGSGTRLTVV.